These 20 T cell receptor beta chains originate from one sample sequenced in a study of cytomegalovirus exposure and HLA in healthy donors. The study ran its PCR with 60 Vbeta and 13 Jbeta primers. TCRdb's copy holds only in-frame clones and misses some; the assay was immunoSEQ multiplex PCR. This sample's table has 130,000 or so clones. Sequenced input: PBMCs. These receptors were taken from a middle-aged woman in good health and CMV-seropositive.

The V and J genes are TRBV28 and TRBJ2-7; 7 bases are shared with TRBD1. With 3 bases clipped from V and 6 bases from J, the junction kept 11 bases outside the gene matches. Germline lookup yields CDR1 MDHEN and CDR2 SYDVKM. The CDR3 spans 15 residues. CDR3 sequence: CASSFVRQGPREQYF. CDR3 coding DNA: TGTGCCAGCAGTTTCGTAAGACAGGGCCCTCGCGAGCAGTACTTC.

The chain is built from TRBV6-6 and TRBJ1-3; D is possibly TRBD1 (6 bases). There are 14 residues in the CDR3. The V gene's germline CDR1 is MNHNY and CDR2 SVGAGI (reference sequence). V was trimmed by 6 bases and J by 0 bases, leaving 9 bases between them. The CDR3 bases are TGTGCCAGCAGACCGGACAGCTCTGGAAACACCATATATTTT. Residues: CASRPDSSGNTIYF.

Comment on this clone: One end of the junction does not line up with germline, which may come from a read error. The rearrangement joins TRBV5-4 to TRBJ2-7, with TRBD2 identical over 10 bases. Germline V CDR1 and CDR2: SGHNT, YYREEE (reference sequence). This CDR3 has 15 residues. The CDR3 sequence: CASSRDRLAGEVRDF. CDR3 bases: TGTGCCAGCAGCCGGGATCGGCTAGCGGGAGAAGTTCGGGACTTC.

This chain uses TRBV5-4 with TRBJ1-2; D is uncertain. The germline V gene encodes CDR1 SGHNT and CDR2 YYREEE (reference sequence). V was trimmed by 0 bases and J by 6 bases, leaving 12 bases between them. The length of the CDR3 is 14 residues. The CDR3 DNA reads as TGTGCCAGCAGCTTGGTTGGGGAGGCCCATGGCTACACCTTC. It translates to CASSLVGEAHGYTF.

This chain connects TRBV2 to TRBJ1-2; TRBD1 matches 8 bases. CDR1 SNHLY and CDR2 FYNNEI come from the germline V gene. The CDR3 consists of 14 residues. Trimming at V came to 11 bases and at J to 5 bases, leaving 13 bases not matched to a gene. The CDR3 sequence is CAGTSGTGPYGYTF. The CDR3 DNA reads TGTGCCGGAACCTCCGGGACAGGCCCTTATGGCTACACCTTC.

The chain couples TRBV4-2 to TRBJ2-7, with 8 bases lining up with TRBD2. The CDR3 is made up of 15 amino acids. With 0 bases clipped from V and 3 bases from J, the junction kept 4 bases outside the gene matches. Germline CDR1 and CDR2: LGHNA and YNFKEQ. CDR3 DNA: TGTGCCAGCAGCCAAGATACGGGAGGGAGCTACGAGCAGTACTTC. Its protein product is CASSQDTGGSYEQYF.

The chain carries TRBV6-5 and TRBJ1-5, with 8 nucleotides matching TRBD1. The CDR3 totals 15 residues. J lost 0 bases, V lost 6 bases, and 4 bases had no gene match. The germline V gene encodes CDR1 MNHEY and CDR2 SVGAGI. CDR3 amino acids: CASRGQVYSNQPQHF. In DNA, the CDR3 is TGTGCCAGCAGGGGACAGGTTTATAGCAATCAGCCCCAGCATTTT.

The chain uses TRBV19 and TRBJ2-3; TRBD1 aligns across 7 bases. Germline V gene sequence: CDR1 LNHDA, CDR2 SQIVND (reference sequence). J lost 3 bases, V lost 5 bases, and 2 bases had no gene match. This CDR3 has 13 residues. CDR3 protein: CASSYRGTDTQYF. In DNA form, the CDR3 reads TGTGCCAGTAGTTACAGGGGTACAGATACGCAGTATTTT. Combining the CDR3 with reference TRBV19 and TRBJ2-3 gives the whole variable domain DGGITQSPKYLFRKEGQNVTLSCEQNLNHDAMYWYRQDPGQGLRLIYYSQIVNDFQKGDIAEGYSVSREKKESFPLTVTSAQKNPTAFYLCASSYRGTDTQYFGPGTRLTVL.

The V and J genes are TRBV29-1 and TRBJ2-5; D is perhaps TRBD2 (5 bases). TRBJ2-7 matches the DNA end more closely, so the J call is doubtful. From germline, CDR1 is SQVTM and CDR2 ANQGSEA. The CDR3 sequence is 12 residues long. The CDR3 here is CSVVIGGYEQYF. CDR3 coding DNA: TGCAGCGTTGTAATTGGAGGCTACGAGCAGTACTTC.

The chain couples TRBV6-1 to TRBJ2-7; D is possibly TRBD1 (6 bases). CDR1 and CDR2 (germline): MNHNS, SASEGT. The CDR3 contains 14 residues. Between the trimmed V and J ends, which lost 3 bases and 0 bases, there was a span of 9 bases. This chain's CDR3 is CASSDRGYSYEQYF. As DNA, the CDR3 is TGTGCCAGCAGTGACAGGGGATACTCCTACGAGCAGTACTTC.

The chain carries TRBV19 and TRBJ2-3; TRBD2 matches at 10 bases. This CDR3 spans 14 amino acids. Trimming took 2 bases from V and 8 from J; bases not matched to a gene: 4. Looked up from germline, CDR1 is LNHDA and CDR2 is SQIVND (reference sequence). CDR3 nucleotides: TGTGCCAGTAGTATATCTAGCGGGAGTGGTACGCAGTATTTT. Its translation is CASSISSGSGTQYF.

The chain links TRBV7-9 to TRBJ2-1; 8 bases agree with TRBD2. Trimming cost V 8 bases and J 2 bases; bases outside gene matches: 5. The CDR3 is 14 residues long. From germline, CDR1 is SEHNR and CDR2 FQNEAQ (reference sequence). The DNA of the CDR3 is TGTGCCAGCCTTACTAGCGGCACCTACAATGAGCAGTTCTTC. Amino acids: CASLTSGTYNEQFF.

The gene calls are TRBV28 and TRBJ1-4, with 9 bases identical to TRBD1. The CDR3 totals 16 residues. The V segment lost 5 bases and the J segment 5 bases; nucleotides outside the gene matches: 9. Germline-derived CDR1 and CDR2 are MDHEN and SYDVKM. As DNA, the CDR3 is TGTGCCAGCAGTAATACAGGGGGCGGACGCAATGAAAAACTGTTTTTT. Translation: CASSNTGGGRNEKLFF. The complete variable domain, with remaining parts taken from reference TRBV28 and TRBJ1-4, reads DVKVTQSSRYLVKRTGEKVFLECVQDMDHENMFWYRQDPGLGLRLIYFSYDVKMKEKGDIPEGYSVSREKKERFSLILESASTNQTSMYLCASSNTGGGRNEKLFFGSGTQLSVL.

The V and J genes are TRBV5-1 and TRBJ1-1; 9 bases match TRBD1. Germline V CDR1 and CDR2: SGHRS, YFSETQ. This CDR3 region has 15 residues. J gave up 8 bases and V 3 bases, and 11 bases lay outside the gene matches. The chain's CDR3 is CASSSGQGLRSEAFF. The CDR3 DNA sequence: TGCGCCAGCAGCTCGGGACAGGGATTGAGATCCGAAGCTTTCTTT.

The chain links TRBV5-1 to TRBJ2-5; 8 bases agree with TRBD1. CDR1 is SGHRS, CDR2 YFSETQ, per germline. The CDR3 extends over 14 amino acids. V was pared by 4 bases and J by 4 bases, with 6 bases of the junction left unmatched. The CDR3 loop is CASSAQGGPETQYF. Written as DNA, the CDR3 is TGCGCCAGCAGCGCACAGGGGGGCCCAGAGACCCAGTACTTC.

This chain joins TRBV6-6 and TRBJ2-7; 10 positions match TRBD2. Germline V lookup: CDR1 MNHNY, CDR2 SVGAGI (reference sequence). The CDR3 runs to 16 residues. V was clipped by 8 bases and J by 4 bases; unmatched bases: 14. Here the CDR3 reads CASRGTSAKTAYEQYF. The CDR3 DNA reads TGTGCCAGCCGAGGGACTAGCGCAAAAACGGCTTACGAGCAGTACTTC.

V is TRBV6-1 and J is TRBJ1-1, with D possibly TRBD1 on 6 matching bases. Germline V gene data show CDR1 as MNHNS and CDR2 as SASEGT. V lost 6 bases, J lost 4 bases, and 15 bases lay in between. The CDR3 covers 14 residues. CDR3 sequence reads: CASRASGVGTEAFF. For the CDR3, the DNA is TGTGCCAGCAGAGCCTCAGGGGTGGGCACTGAAGCTTTCTTT.

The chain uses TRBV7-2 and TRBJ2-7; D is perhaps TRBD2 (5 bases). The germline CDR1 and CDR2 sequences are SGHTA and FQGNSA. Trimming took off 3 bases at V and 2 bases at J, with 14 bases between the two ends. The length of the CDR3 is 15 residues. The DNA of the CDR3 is TGTGCCAGCAGCTTCAGTACGGGATCCACCTACGAGCAGTACTTC. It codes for CASSFSTGSTYEQYF.

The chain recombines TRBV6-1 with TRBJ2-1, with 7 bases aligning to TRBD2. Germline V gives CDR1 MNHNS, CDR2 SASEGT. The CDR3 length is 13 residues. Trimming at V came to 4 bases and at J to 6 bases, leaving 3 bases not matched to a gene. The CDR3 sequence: CASSGERGNEQFF. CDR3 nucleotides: TGTGCCAGCAGTGGGGAGCGGGGCAATGAGCAGTTCTTC.

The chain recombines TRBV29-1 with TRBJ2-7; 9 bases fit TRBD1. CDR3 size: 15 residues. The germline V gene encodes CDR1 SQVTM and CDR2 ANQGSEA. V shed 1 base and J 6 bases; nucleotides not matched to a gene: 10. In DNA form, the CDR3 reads TGCAGCGTTGAAGCCCCGGACAGGGGATCGGGCGAGCAGTACTTC. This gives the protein CSVEAPDRGSGEQYF.